This TCR beta chain was observed in a study of blood T cells in healthy people across ages. Study-wide context: Roughly one uniquely barcoded beta molecule per two T cells was captured. Study findings and constraints: Roughly linearly, TCR beta diversity per million T cells fell as age increased.

A second PCR of about 7 to 11 cycles used a sample-barcoded 5' primer and a J-beta primer mix. TCRdb recomputed calls from the 5' RACE reads with MiXCR, one row per CDR3 protein. Of 700,000 or so distinct CDR3 sequences in the sample, 22% were seen once. As regards this clonotype: Its specificity is unknown.

Donor samples were obtained from healthy Caucasian individuals from Russia, aged about 6 to 90. The ends were cut back, 3 bases at V and 3 bases at J, with 3 bases in the middle. Germline V gene sequence: CDR1 SGHRS, CDR2 YFSETQ. This CDR3 comprises 11 residues. V gene TRBV5-1 combines with J gene TRBJ2-5; D remains unclear. Source material: blood. The clonotype was recovered from a man in his sixties or seventies in good health. CDR3 in amino acids: CASSYEETQYF. The CDR3, as DNA: TGCGCCAGCAGCTATGAAGAGACCCAGTACTTC.